This T cell receptor beta chain was identified in a study of PD-1 blockade in mismatch repair-deficient tumors. Study-wide points: Rapid post-treatment expansion, then contraction, generally preceding radiologic response, marked tumor-resident clones.

Comment on this clone: The antigen is unknown.

Mismatch repair deficiency was confirmed in all patients, by PCR or immunohistochemistry. The TCR-sequenced patients were three responders to pembrolizumab. CDR1 and CDR2 from the germline V gene are MDHEN and SYDVKM. The V gene lost 5 bases and the J gene lost 15 bases, with 14 bases spanning the gap. CDR3 length: 11 residues. Method: immunoSEQ multiplex PCR; TCRdb's copy keeps in-frame clones and lacks some. Among around 37,000 clones, approximately 80% were seen once, and the ten largest hold around 0.99%. Sequenced material: PBMCs, taken around 38 weeks after starting pembrolizumab. The sequence was collected from an adult with mismatch repair-deficient cancer. This chain connects TRBV28 to TRBJ2-1; no reliable D call. The CDR3 is CASSINFTPFF. Written as DNA, the CDR3 is TGTGCCAGCAGTATCAATTTTACACCGTTCTTC. The variable domain in full, with the rest retrieved from reference TRBV28 and TRBJ2-1, is DVKVTQSSRYLVKRTGEKVFLECVQDMDHENMFWYRQDPGLGLRLIYFSYDVKMKEKGDIPEGYSVSREKKERFSLILESASTNQTSMYLCASSINFTPFFGPGTRLTVL.